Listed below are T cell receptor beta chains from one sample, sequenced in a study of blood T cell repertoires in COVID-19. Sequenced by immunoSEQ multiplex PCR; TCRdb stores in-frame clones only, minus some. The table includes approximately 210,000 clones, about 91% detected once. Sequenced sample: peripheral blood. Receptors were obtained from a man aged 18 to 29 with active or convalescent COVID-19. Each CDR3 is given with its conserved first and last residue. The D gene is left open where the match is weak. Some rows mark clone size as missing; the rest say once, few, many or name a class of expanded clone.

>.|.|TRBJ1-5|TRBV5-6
TGTGCCAGCAGCTTGAATCGCGGGGGGGATCAGCCCCAGCATTTT
CASSLNRGGDQPQHF
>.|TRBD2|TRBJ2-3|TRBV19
TGTGCCAGTAGTATGAATGGACTAGCCAGCACAGATACGCAGTATTTT
CASSMNGLASTDTQYF
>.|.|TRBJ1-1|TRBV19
TGTGCCAGTAGTTCAGGGTTACGGAACACTGAAGCTTTCTTT
CASSSGLRNTEAFF
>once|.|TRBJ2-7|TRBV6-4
TGTGCCAGCAGTGAGGACACCTCCTACGAGCAGTACTTC
CASSEDTSYEQYF
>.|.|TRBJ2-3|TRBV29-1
TGCAGCGTTGCCCACTTCACAGATACGCAGTATTTT
CSVAHFTDTQYF
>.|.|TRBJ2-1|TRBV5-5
TGTGCCAGCAGAGGGGGAAATGGGGGCTCCTACAATGAGCAGTTCTTC
CASRGGNGGSYNEQFF
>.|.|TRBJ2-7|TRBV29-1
TGCAGCGTGGAGTCGGACGGCAGGACTTCCTACGAGCAGTACTTC
CSVESDGRTSYEQYF
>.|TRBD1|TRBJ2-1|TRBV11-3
TGTGCCAGCAGCTTATGTTCCCCGGACAGGGGCGAAATAGGATACAATGAGCAGTTCTTC
CASSLCSPDRGEIGYNEQFF
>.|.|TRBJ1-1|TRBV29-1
TGCAGCGTGGCCGAGGGTAACACTGAAGCTTTCTTT
CSVAEGNTEAFF
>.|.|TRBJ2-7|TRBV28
TGTGCCAGCCTGGCTCGTGGGATTCGAGGGTCCTACGAGCAGTACTTC
CASLARGIRGSYEQYF
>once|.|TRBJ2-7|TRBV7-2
TGTGCCAGCAGCCCCCGGCAGGAGGGGTCCTACGAGCAGTACTTC
CASSPRQEGSYEQYF
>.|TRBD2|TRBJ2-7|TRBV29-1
TGCAGCGCTAGGGGTAGCGGGATATACTACGAGCAGTACTTC
CSARGSGIYYEQYF
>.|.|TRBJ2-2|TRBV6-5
TGTGCCAGCAGTTACTCGGGCAGGTCAGGCACCGGGGAGCTGTTTTTT
CASSYSGRSGTGELFF
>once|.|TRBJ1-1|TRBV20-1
TGCAGTGCTAGTGTCACAGGGATGAACACTGAAGCTTTCTTT
CSASVTGMNTEAFF
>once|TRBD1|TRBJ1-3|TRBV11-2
TGTGCCAGCAGGCAACCAGGGGGCGCTGGAAACACCATATATTTT
CASRQPGGAGNTIYF
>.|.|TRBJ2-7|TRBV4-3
TGCGCCAGCAGCCAAGATGGTCAGGGGACCTACGAGCAGTACTTC
CASSQDGQGTYEQYF
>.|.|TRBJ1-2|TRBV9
TGTGCCAGCAGCCTCTACCCGTCGGGTGGCTACACCTTC
CASSLYPSGGYTF
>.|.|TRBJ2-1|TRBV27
TGTGCCAGCAGTTTAGCGCAGGGAGGTGAGCAGTTCTTC
CASSLAQGGEQFF
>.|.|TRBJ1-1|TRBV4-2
TGTGCCAGCAGCCAAGGAGGATCGAACACTGAAGCTTTCTTT
CASSQGGSNTEAFF
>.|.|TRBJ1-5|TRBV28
TGTGCCAGCAGTCGGGCCGGGGGGGATAATCAGCCCCAGCATTTT
CASSRAGGDNQPQHF
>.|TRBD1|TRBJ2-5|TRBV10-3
TGTGCCATCAGACAGGGGGGAGAAGAGACCCAGTACTTC
CAIRQGGEETQYF
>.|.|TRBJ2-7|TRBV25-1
TGTGCCAGCAGTGGGCACGGGACTTCCCGCCCGAGCTCCTACGAGCAGTACTTC
CASSGHGTSRPSSYEQYF
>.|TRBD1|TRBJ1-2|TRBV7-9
TGTGCCAGCAGCTTACCACAACTGACAGGGCGATATGGCTACACCTTC
CASSLPQLTGRYGYTF
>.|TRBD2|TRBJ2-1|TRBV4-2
TGTGCCAGCAGCCAAGTGGCTCGGGAGGGTAATGAGCAGTTCTTC
CASSQVAREGNEQFF
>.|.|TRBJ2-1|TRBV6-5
TGTGCCAGCGTGAGCGGGTCGCATGGTGAGCAGTTCTTC
CASVSGSHGEQFF
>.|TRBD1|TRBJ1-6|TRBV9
TGTGCCAGCAGCCCCGGCCTGGGACAGGGGGATTCACCCCTCCACTTT
CASSPGLGQGDSPLHF
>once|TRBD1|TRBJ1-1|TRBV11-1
TGTGCCAGCCCGCTCAGGGGGAGGTTGTACACTGAAGCTTTCTTT
CASPLRGRLYTEAFF
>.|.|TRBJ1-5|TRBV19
TGTGCCAGTGAGGCAGGGTTTAGGCAGCCCCAGCATTTT
CASEAGFRQPQHF
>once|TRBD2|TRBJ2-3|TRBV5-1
TGCGCCAGCAGCGCCCAGTCTAGCGGGAGGGCCGGGGATACGCAGTATTTT
CASSAQSSGRAGDTQYF
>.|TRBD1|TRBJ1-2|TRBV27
TGTGCCAGCAGTGCCGGACAGGGGGACTATGGCTACACCTTC
CASSAGQGDYGYTF
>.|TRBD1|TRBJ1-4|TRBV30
TGTGCCTGGAGTGTACAAACATCAGGGGGCGGAGAAAAACTGTTTTTT
CAWSVQTSGGGEKLFF
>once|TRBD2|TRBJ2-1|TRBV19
TGTGCCAGCCTGGGACTAGCGGGTCCCGCTTTGTTTGAGCAGTTCTTC
CASLGLAGPALFEQFF
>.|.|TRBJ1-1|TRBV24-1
TGTGCCACCAGTGATTTGAGTCGCCGGGGAGGCACTGAAGCTTTCTTT
CATSDLSRRGGTEAFF
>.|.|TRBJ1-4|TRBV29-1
TGCAGCGTTGGTAAAGGGGGTCGGAGTGAAAAACTGTTTTTT
CSVGKGGRSEKLFF
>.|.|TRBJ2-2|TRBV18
TGTGCCAGCTCACCTTCGACAGGATCCACCGGGGAGCTGTTTTTT
CASSPSTGSTGELFF
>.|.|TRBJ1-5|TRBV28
TGTGCCAGCAGTTTAGGACAGTTCCGTGCGGGTCAGCCCCAGCATTTT
CASSLGQFRAGQPQHF
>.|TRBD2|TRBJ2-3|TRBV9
TGTGCCAGCAGCGTAGTGGGGACTAGCAAGGATACGCAGTATTTT
CASSVVGTSKDTQYF
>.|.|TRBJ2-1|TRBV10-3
TGTGCCATCAGTGAGTCGAGTCGGGAGAGCTCCTACAATGAGCAGTTCTTC
CAISESSRESSYNEQFF
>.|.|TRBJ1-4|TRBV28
TGTGCCAGCATGGGGGCCGGGTCTTCTAATGAAAAACTGTTTTTT
CASMGAGSSNEKLFF
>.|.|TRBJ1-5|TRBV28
TGTGCCAGCAGTTTCGGTCGAAACAGTCAGCCCCAGCATTTT
CASSFGRNSQPQHF
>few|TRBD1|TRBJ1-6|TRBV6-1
TGTGCCAGCAGTGAAGTCGCCGTCGCAGGGGGCTCCAATTCACCCCTCCACTTT
CASSEVAVAGGSNSPLHF
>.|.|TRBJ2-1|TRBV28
TGTGCCAGCAGTCGTACCGGGGCCTACAATGAGCAGTTCTTC
CASSRTGAYNEQFF
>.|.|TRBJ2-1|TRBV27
TGTGCCAGCGGGGGGGCTTTTATCACCTACAATGAGCAGTTCTTC
CASGGAFITYNEQFF
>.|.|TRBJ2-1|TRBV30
TGTGCCTGGAGTGTAAGGGGTCAGCCCTCCTACAATGAGCAGTTCTTC
CAWSVRGQPSYNEQFF
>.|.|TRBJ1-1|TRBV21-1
TGTGCCAGCAGGTGGACAGGGCTCTTGAGTGTGAACACTGAAGCTTTCTTT
CASRWTGLLSVNTEAFF
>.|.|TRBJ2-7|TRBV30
TGTGCCTGGGACCGGGGACTCTACGAGCAGTACTTC
CAWDRGLYEQYF
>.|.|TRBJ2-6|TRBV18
TGTGCCAGCTCACCAACTGGGCAGGCCTCTGGGGCCAACGTCCTGACTTTC
CASSPTGQASGANVLTF
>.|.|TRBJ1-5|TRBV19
TGTGCCAGTAGTATAACCTTGGGCCAGCCCCAGCATTTT
CASSITLGQPQHF
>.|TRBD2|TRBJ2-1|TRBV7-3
TGTGCCAGCAGCTCGTCGAGCGGGAGGTCCAACAATGAGCAGTTCTTC
CASSSSSGRSNNEQFF